Listed below are T cell receptor beta chains from one sample, sequenced in a study of blood T cell repertoires in COVID-19. The method was immunoSEQ multiplex PCR; TCRdb's version includes in-frame clones alone and lacks a portion of them. Here the sample spans around 220,000 clones, roughly 87% being singletons. Sequenced input: PBMCs or T cells enriched from blood (not recorded which). The receptors stem from a woman in her 30s with acute COVID-19. Each CDR3 is given with its conserved first and last residue. The D gene is left open where the match is weak. Clone size is not always given. Where it is, it says once, few, many or a class for expanded clones.

j_gene	abundance	v_gene	d_gene	CDR3aa	CDR3nt
TRBJ1-5	.	TRBV6-1	.	CASSETSGDYPQHF	TGTGCCAGCAGTGAAACTTCGGGGGACTACCCCCAGCATTTT
TRBJ2-7	.	TRBV27	.	CASSFGQGTGRQYF	TGTGCCAGCAGTTTTGGGCAGGGGACGGGCAGGCAGTACTTC
TRBJ2-7	.	TRBV11-3	.	CASSRESGEQYF	TGTGCCAGCAGCCGGGAGAGCGGCGAGCAGTACTTC
TRBJ1-2	.	TRBV10-1	.	CASSEARTPFYGYTF	TGCGCCAGCAGTGAGGCCAGGACTCCTTTCTATGGCTACACCTTC
TRBJ1-1	.	TRBV30	.	CAWSVDSYTEAFF	TGTGCCTGGAGTGTAGACTCATACACTGAAGCTTTCTTT
TRBJ2-1	.	TRBV7-3	.	CASSLTTGNNEQFF	TGTGCCAGCAGCCTTACAACAGGGAACAATGAGCAGTTCTTC
TRBJ1-3	once	TRBV2	.	CASTGVRSGNTIYF	TGTGCCAGCACCGGAGTTCGATCTGGAAACACCATATATTTT
TRBJ2-2	.	TRBV5-4	.	CASRTQGNTGELFF	TGTGCCAGCAGGACCCAGGGGAACACCGGGGAGCTGTTTTTT
TRBJ2-2	.	TRBV9	.	CASSVGQSAPNTGELFF	TGTGCCAGCAGCGTAGGACAGAGCGCCCCGAACACCGGGGAGCTGTTTTTT
TRBJ1-2	.	TRBV21-1	.	CASREPGHANYGYTF	TGTGCCAGCAGAGAACCGGGACACGCTAACTATGGCTACACCTTC
TRBJ2-1	.	TRBV7-6	TRBD2	CASSLLAGGLNEQFF	TGTGCCAGCAGCTTATTAGCGGGAGGGCTCAATGAGCAGTTCTTC
TRBJ1-2	.	TRBV29-1	.	CSVEDPVGGRGYTF	TGCAGCGTTGAAGACCCGGTGGGGGGGAGAGGCTACACCTTC
TRBJ1-3	.	TRBV11-2	TRBD1	CASSPTGGSGNTIYF	TGTGCCAGCAGTCCAACAGGGGGCTCTGGAAACACCATATATTTT